This is a list of T cell receptor beta chains from one sample in a study of blood T cell repertoires in COVID-19. Sequencing used immunoSEQ multiplex PCR; TCRdb keeps in-frame clones, though not all of them. The sample gives 200,000 to 250,000 clones, over 75% of which show up once; over 10% is in the top ten. The sequenced sample consisted of peripheral blood. The receptors were gathered from a human donor in a cohort sampled during active COVID-19. The CDR3 runs from the conserved cysteine through the conserved F or W. A D gene is named only where the DNA matches it firmly. Clone sizes are given selectively: once, few, many, or a class where the clone is expanded.

abundance	d_gene	j_gene	v_gene	CDR3nt	CDR3aa
-	-	TRBJ2-7	TRBV6-5	TGTGCCAGCAGCCTGGACTTGCGGGACGCCTACGAGCAGTACTTC	CASSLDLRDAYEQYF
-	TRBD2	TRBJ2-2	TRBV7-3	TGTGCCAGCAGCCCCGTAGCGGGGGCCAGGACCGGGGAGCTGTTTTTT	CASSPVAGARTGELFF
-	-	TRBJ2-7	TRBV11-2	TGTGCCAGCAGCTTAGCGGTGTTGGGGAGCGAGCAGTACTTC	CASSLAVLGSEQYF
-	-	TRBJ1-2	TRBV5-1	TGCGCCAGCAGCTTGGACCAAGGGGACTATGGCTACACCTTC	CASSLDQGDYGYTF
-	TRBD2	TRBJ2-1	TRBV5-4	TGTGCCAGCAGCCCGAGCGGGGAGCCCTACAATGAGCAGTTCTTC	CASSPSGEPYNEQFF
few	TRBD1	TRBJ2-5	TRBV5-8	TGTGCCAGCAGCTTCGAACGACAGGGGGCAGAGACCCAGTACTTC	CASSFERQGAETQYF
many	-	TRBJ2-5	TRBV29-1	TGCAGCGTTGACACCCTCGGGAAGACCCAGTACTTC	CSVDTLGKTQYF
few	-	TRBJ1-6	TRBV21-1	TGTGCCTTCGGAGGGGAGAATTCACCCCTCCACTTT	CAFGGENSPLHF
-	TRBD1	TRBJ2-7	TRBV19	TGTGCCAGCCGCAGGACAGGGGAAGCCTACGAGCAGTACTTC	CASRRTGEAYEQYF
-	-	TRBJ2-1	TRBV27	TGTGCCAGCAGTTTATGGGGGGGGCTCGATAAGGGAGAGCAGTTCTTC	CASSLWGGLDKGEQFF
-	TRBD1	TRBJ1-5	TRBV7-2	TGTGCCAGCAGCTCCCCGGGACAGGTCGGCAATCAGCCCCAGCATTTT	CASSSPGQVGNQPQHF
-	TRBD1	TRBJ1-2	TRBV28	TGTGCCAGCAGTTTAGCGGGACAGGGCTTGCCTAAGTATGGCTACACCTTC	CASSLAGQGLPKYGYTF
-	-	TRBJ1-5	TRBV7-9	TGTGCCAGCAGCTGGGCAGGGAGCAATCAGCCCCAGCATTTT	CASSWAGSNQPQHF
-	TRBD2	TRBJ2-3	TRBV24-1	TGTGCCACCAGTGACCCCCGGACTAGCGGAAGCGCAGATACGCAGTATTTT	CATSDPRTSGSADTQYF
-	-	TRBJ2-2	TRBV9	TGTGCCAGCAGCGTGGCGACAGCGAACACCGGGGAGCTGTTTTTT	CASSVATANTGELFF
-	TRBD2	TRBJ2-5	TRBV6-2/TRBV6-3	TGTGCCGGCAGTCAAGCGGGAGCAGAGACCCAGTACTTC	CAGSQAGAETQYF
-	TRBD2	TRBJ2-3	TRBV24-1	TGTGCCACCAGTGACCGACTAGCGGATATAGATACGCAGTATTTT	CATSDRLADIDTQYF
-	-	TRBJ2-7	TRBV28	TGTGCCAGCGATGGACAGTCATCCTACGAGCAGTACTTC	CASDGQSSYEQYF
-	-	TRBJ1-2	TRBV3-1/TRBV3-2	TGTGCCAGCAGCCAAGCGGCGGGGACGGACTATGGCTACACCTTC	CASSQAAGTDYGYTF
-	TRBD1	TRBJ1-2	TRBV4-1	TGCGCCAGCAGCCAGGGGGACAGGACAGCGGCGGGATACACCTTC	CASSQGDRTAAGYTF
-	TRBD1	TRBJ1-4	TRBV6-5	TGTGCCAGCAGTTACCAAGGGGGCGGCCACAATGAAAAACTGTTTTTT	CASSYQGGGHNEKLFF
-	-	TRBJ1-6	TRBV9	TGTGCCAGCAGCCAAACGACAGGAAAAGGGAATTCACCCCTCCACTTT	CASSQTTGKGNSPLHF
-	TRBD1	TRBJ1-1	TRBV6-5	TGTGCCAGCAGTTACCCGGGACAGGAAGCTTTCTTT	CASSYPGQEAFF
-	TRBD1	TRBJ1-2	TRBV13	TGTGCCAGCAGCTTCCGGGACAGGGGAGGTGGCTACACCTTC	CASSFRDRGGGYTF
-	-	TRBJ2-2	TRBV5-1	TGCGCCAGCAGCTCTGAAGGGGGAGTACAGGTCCCCGGGGAGCTGTTTTTT	CASSSEGGVQVPGELFF
once	TRBD1	TRBJ1-6	TRBV14	TGTGCCAGCAGCTATGACAGGGGGAATTCACCCCTCCACTTT	CASSYDRGNSPLHF
few	-	TRBJ1-4	TRBV7-9	TGTGCCAGCAGCTTAGGGGGGGAGCCTAATGAAAAACTGTTTTTT	CASSLGGEPNEKLFF
-	-	TRBJ2-7	TRBV7-6	TGTGCCAGCAGCTTGTTTCCCGGGTCGAGCTACGAGCAGTACTTC	CASSLFPGSSYEQYF
-	-	TRBJ2-5	TRBV30	TGTGCTCCGCCTCGGGCCCAGTACTTC	CAPPRAQYF